Presented here are 31 T cell receptor beta chains from one specimen sequenced in a study. From the 5' RACE reads, TCRdb called clonotypes with MiXCR, one entry per CDR3 protein. The sample contains 8,000 or so distinct CDR3 sequences, 36% of which appear only once. Source material: tumor-infiltrating memory CD4+ T cells sorted from the breast tumor. The subset: memory CD4+ T cells, CD4+CD45RO+CD25-. The receptors stem from a female donor with breast cancer.

This clonotype was counted many times. This chain uses TRBV2 with TRBJ2-7; no clear D gene. Germline V gives CDR1 SNHLY, CDR2 FYNNEI. V lost 2 bases, J lost 4 bases, and 6 bases lay in between. The length of the CDR3 is 12 residues. In DNA form, the CDR3 reads TGTGCCAGCAGTGAAAACGAATACGAGCAGTACTTC. This gives the protein CASSENEYEQYF.

This clonotype is labeled medium-sized. This chain links TRBV21-1 with TRBJ2-4. TRBV21-1 is a documented pseudogene. This CDR3 has 17 amino acids. In DNA form, the CDR3 reads TGTGCCAGCAGCAAAGAAGGCGATACACTAGCCAAAAACATTCAGTACTTC. It yields the protein CASSKEGDTLAKNIQYF.

This chain links TRBV11-2 with TRBJ2-3; 8 positions match TRBD2. The germline V gene has CDR1 SGHAT and CDR2 FQNNGV. The CDR3 is made up of 16 amino acids. The V segment lost 6 bases and the J segment 4 bases; nucleotides outside the gene matches: 12. The CDR3 loop is CASSPLGTGGADTQYF. The CDR3 DNA reads TGTGCCAGCAGTCCCCTGGGAACGGGAGGGGCAGATACGCAGTATTTT.

In the case of this clonotype: This likely comes from a read error, as the CDR3 has no conserved phenylalanine or tryptophan at its end. J is TRBJ2-1 and V is TRBV20-1; TRBD2 aligns across 15 bases. Trimming took 1 base from V and 3 from J; bases not matched to a gene: 13. The CDR3 has 20 amino acids. CDR1 is DFQATT and CDR2 is SNEGSKA in the germline V gene (reference sequence). Written as DNA, the CDR3 is TGCAGTGCTAGAGGGCTTGGGACTAGCGGGAGGCGAGTTTTCTACAATGAGCAGTTCTCC. As protein: CSARGLGTSGRRVFYNEQFS.

By sample share, this clonotype is large. V and J are TRBV7-3 and TRBJ1-5, with 10 nucleotides matching TRBD1. CDR3 size: 17 residues. V dropped 8 bases and J dropped 2; count of bases not matched to a gene: 12. Germline V lookup: CDR1 SGHTA, CDR2 FQGTGA. CDR3 sequence reads: CASERDRGLSGNQPQHF. DNA of the CDR3: TGTGCCAGCGAAAGAGACAGGGGGCTTTCGGGCAATCAGCCCCAGCATTTT.

With respect to this clonotype: This may be a read error, as it is one base from a much larger clone. The chain is built from TRBV19 and TRBJ2-1, with D perhaps matching TRBD1 (6 bases). The CDR3 sequence is 14 residues long. Germline V CDR1 and CDR2: LNHDA, SQIVND (reference sequence). CDR3 DNA sequence: TGTGCCAATAGTAGTAACAGGGTTCGCAATGAGCAGTTCTTC. This gives the protein CANSSNRVRNEQFF.

This clonotype was counted ten times or more. V usage is TRBV6-1 and J usage is TRBJ1-1; D is perhaps TRBD1 (5 bases). This CDR3 comprises 11 residues. Deletions cut 6 bases from V and 4 bases from J, with 6 bases between. CDR1 MNHNS and CDR2 SASEGT come from the germline V gene. The CDR3 DNA sequence: TGTGCCAGCAGGGACATCACTGAAGCTTTCTTT. It encodes CASRDITEAFF.

This clonotype was counted many times. The chain couples TRBV5-1 to TRBJ2-5; D ambiguous. From germline, CDR1 is SGHRS and CDR2 YFSETQ. The V end was cut by 1 base, the J end by 5 bases, with 9 bases between. The CDR3 loop spans 13 amino acids. In nucleotides, the CDR3 is TGCGCCAGCAGCTTGCGCCCTTGGGAGACCCAGTACTTC. Its protein is CASSLRPWETQYF.

With respect to this clonotype: A read error is likely, as this CDR3 ends without the conserved phenylalanine or tryptophan. The chain recombines TRBV6-1 with TRBJ2-4; D is unresolved. Per germline, CDR1 MNHNS and CDR2 SASEGT. The V end lost 1 base, the J end lost 6 bases, and 10 bases lay between the germline ends. This CDR3 has 14 amino acids. CDR3 sequence: CASSEGYSGNIQYL. The CDR3, as DNA: TGTGCCAGCAGTGAAGGGTACTCTGGAAACATTCAGTACCTC.

With respect to this clonotype: Given a much more abundant clone one base away, this may be a read error. Without the conserved terminal phenylalanine or tryptophan, this CDR3 likely stems from a read error. The rearrangement links TRBV20-1 to TRBJ2-7, with TRBD2 matching over 8 bases. V trimming: 2 bases; J trimming: 6 bases; junction bases outside the gene matches: 3. CDR3 length equals 12 residues. Germline CDR1 DFQATT, CDR2 SNEGSKA (reference sequence). The DNA for the CDR3 is TGCAGTGCTAGAACGGGAGGGCGCGAGCAGTACTCC. It codes for CSARTGGREQYS.

The gene calls are TRBV13 and TRBJ2-7; D may be TRBD2 (7 bases). CDR3 length equals 16 residues. CDR1 is PRHDT and CDR2 is FYEKMQ in the germline V gene (reference sequence). V lost 5 bases, J lost 5 bases, and 22 bases lay in between. CDR3 bases: TGTGCCAGCAGCCAACGGCGGGGGCCCAAGGTGGACGAGCAGTACTTC. This translates into CASSQRRGPKVDEQYF.

The J gene is TRBJ2-7, the V gene TRBV7-6; 7 bases map to TRBD1. Germline V CDR1 and CDR2: SGHVS, FNYEAQ. J lost 0 bases, V lost 2 bases, and 13 bases had no gene match. This CDR3 region has 18 residues. The CDR3 DNA reads as TGTGCCAGCAGCTTAAGGGACAGCGTCTATACTCGCTCCTACGAGCAGTACTTC. Protein sequence: CASSLRDSVYTRSYEQYF.

Of note for this clonotype: An end of the junction does not agree with germline; a read error may underlie this. The V call is TRBV5-1, the J call TRBJ2-1; TRBD1 or TRBD2 may be the D gene (5 bases each). Germline V gives CDR1 SGHRS, CDR2 YFSETQ. The CDR3 loop spans 11 amino acids. CDR3 loop: CDSSLGVEQFF. The CDR3 region has the DNA TGCGACAGCAGCTTGGGGGTTGAGCAGTTCTTC.

Of note for this clonotype: A much larger clone is a single base away; this may be a read error. The J gene is TRBJ2-1, the V gene TRBV6-1; D may be TRBD2 (6 bases). The CDR3 has 16 residues. Germline CDR1 and CDR2: MNHNS and SASEGT. Trimming removed 2 bases from V and 3 bases from J, with 14 bases in between. Here the CDR3 reads CASSEYLTSDYNEQFF. CDR3 coding DNA: TGTGCCAGCAGTGAATACTTGACTAGTGACTACAATGAGCAGTTCTTC.

A word on this clonotype: A much larger clone lies a single base off, so this may be a read error. The V and J genes are TRBV6-2 or TRBV6-3 and TRBJ1-2, with D unclear. The CDR3 covers 13 residues. The germline CDR1 and CDR2 sequences are MNHEY and SVGEGT. Trimming shortened V by 6 bases and J by 6 bases, and 14 bases separated the two germline ends. Here the CDR3 DNA reads TGTGCCAGCAGACGCCTTGGTGTTGATGGCTACACCTTC. It encodes CASRRLGVDGYTF.

By sample share, this clonotype is medium-sized (0.01 to 0.1%). The V call is TRBV5-1, the J call TRBJ1-3; TRBD1 aligns across 7 bases. Germline lookup yields CDR1 SGHRS and CDR2 YFSETQ. The CDR3 length is 19 residues. Trimming cost V 0 bases and J 0 bases; bases outside gene matches: 12. Written as DNA, the CDR3 is TGCGCCAGCAGCTTGGAACCGGGACAGAGGGCCGACTCTGGAAACACCATATATTTT. It yields the protein CASSLEPGQRADSGNTIYF.

Only a few counts were recorded for this clonotype. The CDR3 DNA reads as TGTGCCAGCACCTCGCACGTGGCTCCTGAGCAGTTCTTC. This encodes CASTSHVAPEQFF. This sequence joins TRBV28 and TRBJ2-1; D gene ambiguous. The CDR3 contains 13 residues. CDR1 and CDR2 from the germline V gene are MDHEN and SYDVKM. Trimming stripped 7 bases from V and 9 bases from J, with 16 bases between.

With regard to this clonotype: This CDR3 is missing its conserved last phenylalanine or tryptophan, likely due to a read error. V usage is TRBV5-1 and J usage is TRBJ2-3; no clear D gene. The CDR3 runs 12 residues. The V gene's germline CDR1 is SGHRS and CDR2 YFSETQ. The CDR3 reads CTSSLAVDTQYS. The CDR3 DNA is TGCACCAGCAGCTTGGCGGTGGATACGCAGTATTCT.

The chain combines TRBV11-2 with TRBJ2-3, with a weak D call TRBD1 (6 bases). The CDR3 consists of 15 residues. Trimming stripped 6 bases from V and 2 bases from J, with 15 bases between. Germline V CDR1 and CDR2: SGHAT, FQNNGV. CDR3 coding DNA: TGTGCCAGCAGTCCCATCGGACAGAACACAGATACGCAGTATTTT. As protein: CASSPIGQNTDTQYF. Combining the CDR3 with reference TRBV11-2 and TRBJ2-3 gives the whole variable domain EAGVAQSPRYKIIEKRQSVAFWCNPISGHATLYWYQQILGQGPKLLIQFQNNGVVDDSQLPKDRFSAERLKGVDSTLKIQPAKLEDSAVYLCASSPIGQNTDTQYFGPGTRLTVL.

V and J are TRBV6-5 and TRBJ2-5, with 10 positions matching TRBD2. The CDR3 runs 18 residues. With 0 bases clipped from V and 4 bases from J, the junction kept 11 bases outside the gene matches. In germline, CDR1 is MNHEY, CDR2 SVGAGI. The CDR3 DNA sequence: TGTGCCAGCAGTTACTCCTTAGCGGGAGGTGGCGTCAGAGAGACCCAGTACTTC. Its translation is CASSYSLAGGGVRETQYF.

V and J are TRBV6-5 and TRBJ1-2; 8 bases map to TRBD1. The trim removed 2 bases at V and 4 bases at J, leaving 6 bases unmatched. CDR1 and CDR2 from the germline V gene are MNHEY and SVGAGI. This CDR3 contains 15 residues. Here the CDR3 reads CASSYGTGRSYGYTF. DNA of the CDR3: TGTGCCAGCAGTTACGGGACAGGCCGGAGCTATGGCTACACCTTC.

Turning to this clonotype: A much larger clone lies a single base off, so this may be a read error. The chain is built from TRBV9 and TRBJ2-5; possibly TRBD2 for D (5 bases). Germline CDR1 is SGDLS and CDR2 is YYNGEE. The CDR3 is 14 amino acids. The V end lost 3 bases, the J end lost 5 bases, and 14 bases lay between the germline ends. The DNA for the CDR3 is TGTGCCAGCAGCGAAGATAGCGAGAGTGAGACCCAGTACTTC. Residues: CASSEDSESETQYF. Looking up the rest from reference TRBV9 and TRBJ2-5 gives the full variable domain: DSGVTQTPKHLITATGQRVTLRCSPRSGDLSVYWYQQSLDQGLQFLIQYYNGEERAKGNILERFSAQQFPDLHSELNLSSLELGDSALYFCASSEDSESETQYFGPGTRLLVL.

This clonotype was observed a few times. V is TRBV24-1 and J is TRBJ2-1; the D gene could be TRBD1 or TRBD2 (5 bases each). This CDR3 spans 14 amino acids. Trimming took 3 bases from V and 3 from J, leaving 8 bases between them. In germline, CDR1 is KGHDR, CDR2 SFDVKD. The CDR3 DNA reads TGTGCCACCAGTGATGTTGGGGGCTACAATGAGCAGTTCTTC. Translating gives CATSDVGGYNEQFF.

This chain joins TRBV5-1 and TRBJ2-1; TRBD2 agrees at 8 bases. Per germline, CDR1 SGHRS and CDR2 YFSETQ. V lost 2 bases, J lost 1 base, and 5 bases stayed unmatched. The CDR3 has 16 residues. DNA of the CDR3: TGCGCCAGCAGCTTTTCAGCGGGAGTTTCCTACAATGAGCAGTTCTTC. Amino acids: CASSFSAGVSYNEQFF.

This clonotype has a handful of counts. This sequence joins TRBV12-3 or TRBV12-4 and TRBJ2-3; D is unclear. The CDR3 is made up of 12 amino acids. V lost 7 bases to trimming and J lost 10 bases, with 15 bases between them. The CDR3 region is CASTSGFSAQYF. In DNA, the CDR3 is TGTGCCAGCACCTCTGGGTTCAGTGCGCAGTATTTT.

This chain uses TRBV30 with TRBJ2-3, with a possible D match to TRBD1 (5 bases). The CDR3 totals 18 residues. Germline V CDR1 and CDR2: GTSNPN, SVGIG (reference sequence). Between the trimmed V and J ends, which lost 4 bases and 1 base, there was a span of 24 bases. CDR3 region: CAWIRLPFRLGRTDTQYF. The CDR3 DNA reads as TGTGCCTGGATCCGGCTACCGTTTCGACTGGGGCGCACAGATACGCAGTATTTT.

About this clonotype itself: A read error may produce the germline difference seen at one junction end. J is TRBJ1-5 and V is TRBV7-2; 11 nucleotides match TRBD1. The germline gives CDR1 SGHTA, CDR2 FQGNSA. The CDR3 loop spans 15 amino acids. The CDR3 here is CAISRDRGSHQPQHF. CDR3 DNA sequence: TGTGCCATCAGCCGGGACAGGGGGTCCCATCAGCCCCAGCATTTT.

To note about this clonotype: A much larger clone sits a single nucleotide away, making a read error possible. The gene calls are TRBV7-2 and TRBJ2-5, with 10 bases fitting TRBD2. The length of the CDR3 is 14 residues. Per germline, CDR1 SGHTA and CDR2 FQGNSA. V lost 5 bases and J lost 5; bases outside the gene matches: 5. CDR3 DNA sequence: TGTACCAGCAGCCCCTCTAGCGGGAGTGAGACCCAGTACTTC. Encoded protein: CTSSPSSGSETQYF.

This clonotype was observed at least ten times. The genes are TRBV12-3 or TRBV12-4 and TRBJ2-4; possible D gene TRBD1, 5 bases. The V and J ends lost 1 base and 0 bases respectively, with 10 bases between them. This CDR3 comprises 16 residues. The CDR3 here is CASSLDRLGAKNIQYF. The CDR3 DNA reads TGTGCCAGCAGTTTAGACAGGCTGGGAGCCAAAAACATTCAGTACTTC.

The table lists this clonotype with a count of one. The V gene is TRBV3-1, the J gene TRBJ1-1; 8 nucleotides match TRBD1. CDR3 length: 15 amino acids. With 4 bases clipped from V and 1 base from J, the junction kept 5 bases outside the gene matches. The germline V gene encodes CDR1 LGHDT and CDR2 YNNKEL (reference sequence). The CDR3 DNA sequence: TGTGCCAGCAGCCGAACAGGGGGAGGGAACACTGAAGCTTTCTTT. Encoded protein: CASSRTGGGNTEAFF.

J is TRBJ1-2 and V is TRBV12-3 or TRBV12-4; D is unresolved. V was clipped by 5 bases and J by 8 bases, with 18 bases between them. The CDR3 runs 14 residues. CDR3 nucleotide sequence: TGTGCCAGCAGTCCCCAAGGGAGGAGACGCGGCTACACCTTC. It is translated as CASSPQGRRRGYTF.